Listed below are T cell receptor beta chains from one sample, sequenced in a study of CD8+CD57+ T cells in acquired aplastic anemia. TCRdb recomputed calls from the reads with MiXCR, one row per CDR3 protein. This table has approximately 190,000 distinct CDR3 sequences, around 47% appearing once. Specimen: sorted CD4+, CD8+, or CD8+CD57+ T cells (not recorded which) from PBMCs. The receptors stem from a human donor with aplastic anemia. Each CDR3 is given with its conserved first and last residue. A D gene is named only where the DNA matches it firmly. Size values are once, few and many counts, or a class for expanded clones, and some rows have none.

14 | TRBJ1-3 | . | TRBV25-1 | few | CASSSLGTGNTIYF | TGTGCCAGCAGTAGCTTGGGGACTGGAAACACCATATATTTT
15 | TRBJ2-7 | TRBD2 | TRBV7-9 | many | CASSFSAGESYEQYF | TGTGCCAGCAGCTTTTCAGCGGGGGAATCCTACGAGCAGTACTTC
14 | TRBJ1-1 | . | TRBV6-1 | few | CASIQGPWGTEAFF | TGTGCCAGCATTCAGGGGCCCTGGGGCACTGAAGCTTTCTTT
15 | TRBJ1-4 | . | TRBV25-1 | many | CASSDDRAGSAKLFF | TGTGCCAGCAGTGACGACCGGGCAGGGTCAGCCAAACTGTTTTTT
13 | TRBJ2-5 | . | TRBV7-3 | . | CASSFGSVETQYF | TGTGCCAGCAGCTTCGGGTCTGTAGAGACCCAGTACTTC
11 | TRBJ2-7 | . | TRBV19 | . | CASISGGEQYF | TGTGCCAGTATCTCAGGAGGCGAGCAGTACTTC
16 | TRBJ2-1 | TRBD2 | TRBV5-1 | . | CASSFLAGSSYNEQFF | TGCGCCAGCAGCTTCTTAGCGGGAAGCTCCTACAATGAGCAGTTCTTC
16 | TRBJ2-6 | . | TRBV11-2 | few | CASSQEVFSGANVLTF | TGTGCCAGCAGCCAAGAGGTCTTTTCTGGGGCCAACGTCCTGACTTTC
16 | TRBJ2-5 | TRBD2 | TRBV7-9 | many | CASSGAGLAEEETQYF | TGTGCCAGCAGCGGCGCGGGACTAGCAGAAGAAGAGACCCAGTACTTC
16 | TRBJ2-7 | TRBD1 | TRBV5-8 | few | CASSLPPDRDTYEQYF | TGTGCCAGCAGCTTGCCCCCGGACAGGGATACCTACGAGCAGTACTTC
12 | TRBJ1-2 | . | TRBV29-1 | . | CSVAGELYGYTF | TGCAGCGTGGCGGGGGAACTCTATGGCTACACCTTC
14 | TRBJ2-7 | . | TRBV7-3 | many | CASSPKRGSYEQYF | TGTGCCAGCAGCCCGAAACGGGGTTCCTACGAGCAGTACTTC
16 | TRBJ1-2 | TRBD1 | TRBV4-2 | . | CASSQDGFTGENGYTF | TGTGCCAGCAGCCAAGATGGGTTTACAGGGGAGAATGGCTACACCTTC
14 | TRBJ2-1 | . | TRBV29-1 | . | CSVYRAPNYNEQFF | TGCAGCGTTTACAGGGCCCCCAATTACAATGAGCAGTTCTTC
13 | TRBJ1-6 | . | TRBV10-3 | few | CAINGQDNSPLHF | TGTGCCATCAATGGACAAGATAATTCACCCCTCCACTTT
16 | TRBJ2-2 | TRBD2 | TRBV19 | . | CASSKRTSGYTGELFF | TGTGCCAGTAGTAAAAGGACTAGCGGGTACACCGGGGAGCTGTTTTTT